This is a list of T cell receptor beta chains from one sample in a study of T cells after yellow fever vaccination. TCRdb used MiXCR to reprocess the 5' RACE reads, holding one entry per CDR3 protein. The profile shows roughly 330,000 distinct CDR3 sequences, 3% to 4.5% of them singletons. The material was PBMCs, obtained 5 days after the yellow fever booster vaccination. All receptors come from a man aged 18 to 35 who received the YFV17D yellow fever vaccine. CDR3s include the opening cysteine and the closing phenylalanine or tryptophan.

j_call	v_call	cdr3_aa
TRBJ2-1	TRBV7-3	CASSLSFPGTGGDEQFF
TRBJ1-3	TRBV4-3	CASSQALGGGGGNTIYF
TRBJ1-2	TRBV5-4	CASSPAGQGARGYTF
TRBJ1-5	TRBV19	CASCQTGYSNQPQHF
TRBJ2-1	TRBV6-6	CASSPVLSSYNEQFF
TRBJ2-3	TRBV6-5	CASSYAGGADTQYF
TRBJ2-5	TRBV29-1	CSVEILEETQYF
TRBJ2-1	TRBV28	CATLLELEQFF
TRBJ2-7	TRBV5-1	CASSLGSGHFYEQYF
TRBJ2-5	TRBV5-1	CASSFYGETQYF
TRBJ1-1	TRBV7-9	CASSSYGQGLNTEAFF
TRBJ1-5	TRBV18	CASSPLSDRGTRQPQHF
TRBJ1-1	TRBV7-7	CASSPALNTEAFF
TRBJ2-2	TRBV20-1	CSAYKQGNTGELFF
TRBJ1-1	TRBV12-3/TRBV12-4	CASSSGVNTEAFF
TRBJ1-2	TRBV7-9	CASSAYSYGYTF
TRBJ2-3	TRBV7-2	CASSGTFTDTQYF
TRBJ1-6	TRBV30	CAWSGTLAASPLHF
TRBJ1-2	TRBV12-3/TRBV12-4	CASKPEDGNYGYTF
TRBJ1-2	TRBV7-9	CASGPRDRILYGYTF
TRBJ2-5	TRBV15	CATSRDILAWGETQYF
TRBJ2-5	TRBV11-2	CASSWTAGEETQYF
TRBJ2-1	TRBV29-1	CSVRLAGNNEQFF
TRBJ1-1	TRBV5-1	CASSPEGGERLREAFF
TRBJ1-5	TRBV12-3/TRBV12-4	CASTLGATSWGNQPQHF
TRBJ1-2	TRBV5-1	CASSLGQGTYGYTF
TRBJ2-5	TRBV7-2	CASSLDRGRIVETQYF
TRBJ2-1	TRBV7-2	CASSFGVGNSYNEQFF
TRBJ1-1	TRBV2	CASRPTTVNTEAFF
TRBJ1-2	TRBV3-1	CASSQVGGELNGYTF
TRBJ1-2	TRBV6-4	CASSDSLVRSYGYTF
TRBJ1-2	TRBV4-3	CASSQDRGGGGGYTF
TRBJ2-5	TRBV20-1	CSASRGGQETQYF
TRBJ2-7	TRBV7-2	CASSLGAGGLFKQYF
TRBJ2-1	TRBV7-7	CASSSPGQGLEILIIINEQFF
TRBJ1-6	TRBV20-1	CSARDSSYNSPLHF
TRBJ2-3	TRBV7-3	CASSLLAGGSRAADTQYF
TRBJ1-2	TRBV14	CASRPTAVKDGYTF
TRBJ2-7	TRBV5-1	CASSPVYGEYEQYF
TRBJ2-3	TRBV7-2	CANRGDLNTDTQYF
TRBJ1-6	TRBV6-2/TRBV6-3	CASSYRRGSPNSPLHF